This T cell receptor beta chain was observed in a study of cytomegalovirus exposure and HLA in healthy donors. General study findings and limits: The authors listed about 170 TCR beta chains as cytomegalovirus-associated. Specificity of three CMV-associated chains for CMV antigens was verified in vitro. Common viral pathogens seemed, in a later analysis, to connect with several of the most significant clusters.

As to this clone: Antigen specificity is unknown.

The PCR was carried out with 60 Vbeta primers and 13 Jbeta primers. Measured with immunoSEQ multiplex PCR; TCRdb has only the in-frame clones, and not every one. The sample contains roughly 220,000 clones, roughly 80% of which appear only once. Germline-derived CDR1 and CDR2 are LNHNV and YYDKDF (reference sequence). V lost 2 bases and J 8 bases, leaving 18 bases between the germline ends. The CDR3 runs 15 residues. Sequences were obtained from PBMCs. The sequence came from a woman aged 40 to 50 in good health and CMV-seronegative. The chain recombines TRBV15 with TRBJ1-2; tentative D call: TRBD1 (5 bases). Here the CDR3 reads CATSRPGRGREGYTF. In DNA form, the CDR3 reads TGTGCCACCAGCAGACCGGGGCGGGGTAGGGAAGGCTACACCTTC.